The rows below give T cell receptor beta chains drawn from one sample of a study of CD8 T cells in ankylosing spondylitis. TCRdb analysed the 5' RACE reads with MiXCR anew, one entry per CDR3 protein. The sample records 150,000 or so distinct CDR3 sequences, around 17% being singletons. Specimen: blood, either unsorted or a sorted T cell fraction (not recorded which). The origin of the receptors is a male donor with ankylosing spondylitis or in good health (not recorded which). Both conserved end residues are part of each CDR3. A D gene is named only where the DNA matches it firmly. Rows give clone size only sometimes, using once, few, many, or a class for an expanded clone.

D gene	V gene	CDR3 length	J gene	clone size	CDR3 protein	CDR3 DNA
-	TRBV12-3/TRBV12-4	15	TRBJ1-5	-	CASSTHALSNQPQHF	TGTGCCAGCAGTACCCACGCCCTCAGCAATCAGCCCCAGCATTTT
TRBD2	TRBV20-1	17	TRBJ2-5	many	CSARLPGLAEIQETQYF	TGCAGTGCTAGGCTTCCGGGACTAGCGGAGATCCAAGAGACCCAGTACTTC
-	TRBV29-1	12	TRBJ2-2	few	CSVPGVSGELFF	TGCAGCGTACCGGGAGTTAGCGGGGAGCTGTTTTTT
-	TRBV24-1	15	TRBJ2-1	few	CATSDRGDSYNEQFF	TGTGCCACCAGTGATCGGGGAGACTCCTACAATGAGCAGTTCTTC
-	TRBV21-1	19	TRBJ2-1	-	CASSSRKGSGTGFHNEQFF	TGTGCCAGCAGCAGTCGAAAAGGGAGCGGGACGGGTTTCCACAATGAGCAGTTCTTC
TRBD2	TRBV20-1	14	TRBJ2-7	once	CSANRLAGVNEQYF	TGCAGTGCTAACCGACTAGCGGGCGTCAACGAGCAGTACTTC
-	TRBV12-3/TRBV12-4	16	TRBJ2-2	few	CASSWASIDEDGELFF	TGTGCCAGCAGTTGGGCCTCCATTGACGAGGACGGGGAGCTGTTTTTT
TRBD2	TRBV12-3/TRBV12-4	16	TRBJ2-2	many	CASIQASGGRTGELFF	TGTGCCAGCATTCAGGCTTCGGGAGGGCGAACCGGGGAGCTGTTTTTT
-	TRBV28	16	TRBJ1-2	few	CASSPRPDTTVRGYTF	TGTGCCAGCAGTCCGAGACCGGACACCACTGTGAGAGGCTACACCTTC
-	TRBV7-9	14	TRBJ2-5	-	CASSPAGIKETQYF	TGTGCCAGCAGCCCAGCCGGGATTAAAGAGACCCAGTACTTC
TRBD2	TRBV28	15	TRBJ2-5	few	CASSPSGERRKTQYF	TGTGCCAGCAGTCCCAGCGGGGAGAGGAGAAAGACCCAGTACTTC
TRBD1	TRBV28	15	TRBJ1-1	-	CASRYLRGRGTEAFF	TGTGCCAGCAGGTACCTCAGGGGGAGAGGGACTGAAGCTTTCTTT
TRBD2	TRBV5-1	15	TRBJ2-1	-	CASSPGTSVYNEQFF	TGCGCCAGCAGCCCCGGGACTAGCGTTTACAATGAGCAGTTCTTC
TRBD1	TRBV12-3/TRBV12-4	16	TRBJ2-1	few	CASSPQGERSYNEQFF	TGTGCCAGCAGTCCCCAGGGGGAGCGCTCCTACAATGAGCAGTTCTTC
TRBD1	TRBV29-1	16	TRBJ1-5	few	CSVPAGTGGSNQPQHF	TGCAGCGTTCCCGCCGGGACAGGGGGCTCCAATCAGCCCCAGCATTTT
-	TRBV15	13	TRBJ2-2	many	CATRSAGTGELFF	TGTGCCACCAGATCGGCGGGAACCGGGGAGCTGTTTTTT
-	TRBV15	14	TRBJ1-3	many	CATSNFVTGNTIYF	TGTGCCACCAGCAATTTCGTGACTGGAAACACCATATATTTT
-	TRBV2	14	TRBJ2-7	once	CASSEQGAGYEQYF	TGTGCCAGCAGTGAACAGGGAGCTGGCTACGAGCAGTACTTC
TRBD1	TRBV11-2	13	TRBJ1-1	few	CASSSGQDTEAFF	TGTGCCAGCAGCTCGGGACAGGACACTGAAGCTTTCTTT